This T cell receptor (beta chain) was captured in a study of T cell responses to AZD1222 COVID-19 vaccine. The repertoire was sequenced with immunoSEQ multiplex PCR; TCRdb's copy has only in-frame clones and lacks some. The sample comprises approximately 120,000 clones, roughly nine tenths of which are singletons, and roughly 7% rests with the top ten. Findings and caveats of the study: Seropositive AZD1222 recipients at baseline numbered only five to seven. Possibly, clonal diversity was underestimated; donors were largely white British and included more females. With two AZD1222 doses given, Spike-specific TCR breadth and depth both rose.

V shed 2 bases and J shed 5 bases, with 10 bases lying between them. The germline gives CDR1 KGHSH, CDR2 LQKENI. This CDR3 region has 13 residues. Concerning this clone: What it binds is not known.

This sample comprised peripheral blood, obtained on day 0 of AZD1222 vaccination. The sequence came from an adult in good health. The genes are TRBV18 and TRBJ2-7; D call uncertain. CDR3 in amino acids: CASSPLGLDEQYF. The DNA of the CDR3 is TGTGCCAGCTCACCATTGGGGTTGGACGAGCAGTACTTC. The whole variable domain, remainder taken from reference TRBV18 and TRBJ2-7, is NAGVMQNPRHLVRRRGQEARLRCSPMKGHSHVYWYRQLPEEGLKFMVYLQKENIIDESGMPKERFSAEFPKEGPSILRIQQVVRGDSAAYFCASSPLGLDEQYFGPGTRLTVT.